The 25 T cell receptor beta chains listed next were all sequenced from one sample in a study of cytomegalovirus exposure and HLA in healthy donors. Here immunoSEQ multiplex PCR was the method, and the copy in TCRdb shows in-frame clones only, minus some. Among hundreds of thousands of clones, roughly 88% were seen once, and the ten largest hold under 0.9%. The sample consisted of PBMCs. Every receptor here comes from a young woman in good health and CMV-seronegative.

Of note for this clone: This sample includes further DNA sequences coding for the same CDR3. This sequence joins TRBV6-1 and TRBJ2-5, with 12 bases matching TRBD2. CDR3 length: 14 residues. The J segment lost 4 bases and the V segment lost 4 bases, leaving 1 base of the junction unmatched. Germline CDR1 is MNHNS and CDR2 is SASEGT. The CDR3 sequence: CASSALAGGETQYF. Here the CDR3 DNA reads TGTGCCAGCAGTGCACTAGCGGGGGGAGAGACCCAGTACTTC.

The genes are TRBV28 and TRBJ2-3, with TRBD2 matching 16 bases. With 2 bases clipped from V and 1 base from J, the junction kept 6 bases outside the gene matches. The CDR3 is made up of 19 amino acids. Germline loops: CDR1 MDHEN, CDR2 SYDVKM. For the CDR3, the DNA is TGTGCCAGCAGTTTACGCGGGACTAGCGGGGGGGCTGGCACAGATACGCAGTATTTT. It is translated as CASSLRGTSGGAGTDTQYF.

CDR3 residues: CASSVGGQISGYTF. The CDR3 DNA reads TGTGCCAGCAGCGTAGGGGGACAGATTTCGGGCTACACCTTC. The rearrangement links TRBV9 to TRBJ1-2; 7 nucleotides agree with TRBD1. The CDR3 extends over 14 amino acids. Trimming took 0 bases from V and 8 from J; bases not matched to a gene: 7. Germline V gene data show CDR1 as SGDLS and CDR2 as YYNGEE.

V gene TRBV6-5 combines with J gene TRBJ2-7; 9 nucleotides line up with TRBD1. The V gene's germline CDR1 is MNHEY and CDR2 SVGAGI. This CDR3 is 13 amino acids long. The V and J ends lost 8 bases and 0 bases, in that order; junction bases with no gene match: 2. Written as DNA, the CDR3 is TGTGCCAGCCGGACAGGGGACTCCTACGAGCAGTACTTC. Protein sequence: CASRTGDSYEQYF.

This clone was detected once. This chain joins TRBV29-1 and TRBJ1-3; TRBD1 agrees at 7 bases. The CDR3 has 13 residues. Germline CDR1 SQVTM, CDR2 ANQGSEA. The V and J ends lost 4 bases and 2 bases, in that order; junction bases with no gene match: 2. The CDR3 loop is CSVVQGTGNTIYF. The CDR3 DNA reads TGCAGCGTTGTACAGGGGACTGGAAACACCATATATTTT.

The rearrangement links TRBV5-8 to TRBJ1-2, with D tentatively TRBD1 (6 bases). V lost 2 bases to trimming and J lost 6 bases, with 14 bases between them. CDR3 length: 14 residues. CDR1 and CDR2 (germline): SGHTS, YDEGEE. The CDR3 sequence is CASSFGQPFHGYTF. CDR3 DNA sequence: TGTGCCAGCAGCTTCGGACAGCCATTTCATGGCTACACCTTC.

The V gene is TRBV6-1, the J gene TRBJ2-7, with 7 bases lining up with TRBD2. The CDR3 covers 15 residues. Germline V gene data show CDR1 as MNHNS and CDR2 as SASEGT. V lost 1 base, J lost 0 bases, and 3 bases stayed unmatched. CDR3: CASSEGGGSSYEQYF. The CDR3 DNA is TGTGCCAGCAGTGAAGGCGGGGGAAGCTCCTACGAGCAGTACTTC.

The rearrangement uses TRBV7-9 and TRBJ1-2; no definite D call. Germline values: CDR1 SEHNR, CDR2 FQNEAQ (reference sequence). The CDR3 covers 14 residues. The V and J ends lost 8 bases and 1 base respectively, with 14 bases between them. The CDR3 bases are TGTGCCAGCGTCCCGGCGGCAGTTAACTATGGCTACACCTTC. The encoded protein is CASVPAAVNYGYTF.

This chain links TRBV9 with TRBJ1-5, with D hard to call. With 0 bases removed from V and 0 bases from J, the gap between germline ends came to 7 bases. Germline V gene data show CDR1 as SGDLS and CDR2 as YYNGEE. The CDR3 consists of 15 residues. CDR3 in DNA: TGTGCCAGCAGCGTAGAAGAGGGTAGCAATCAGCCCCAGCATTTT. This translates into CASSVEEGSNQPQHF.

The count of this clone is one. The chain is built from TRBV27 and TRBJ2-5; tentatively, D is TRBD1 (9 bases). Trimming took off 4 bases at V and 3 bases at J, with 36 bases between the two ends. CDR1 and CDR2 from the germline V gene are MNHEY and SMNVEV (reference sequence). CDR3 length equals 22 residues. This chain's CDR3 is CASSSIGTGHRLREASKETQYF. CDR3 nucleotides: TGTGCCAGCAGTTCCATCGGGACAGGGCACCGTTTGCGGGAGGCGAGTAAAGAGACCCAGTACTTC.

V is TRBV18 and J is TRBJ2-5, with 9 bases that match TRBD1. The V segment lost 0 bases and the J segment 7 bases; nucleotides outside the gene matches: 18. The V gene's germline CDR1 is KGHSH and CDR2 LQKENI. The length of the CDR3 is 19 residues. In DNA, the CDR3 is TGTGCCAGCTCACCACCACCCCATGGGAGGGGGACAGGGTGGATGACCCAGTACTTC. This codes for CASSPPPHGRGTGWMTQYF.

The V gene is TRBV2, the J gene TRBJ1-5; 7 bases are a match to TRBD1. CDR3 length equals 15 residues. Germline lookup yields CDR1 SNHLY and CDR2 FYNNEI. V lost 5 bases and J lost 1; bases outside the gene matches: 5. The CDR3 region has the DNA TGTGCCAGCAGTAGGACAGGCCGGAGCAATCAGCCCCAGCATTTT. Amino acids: CASSRTGRSNQPQHF.

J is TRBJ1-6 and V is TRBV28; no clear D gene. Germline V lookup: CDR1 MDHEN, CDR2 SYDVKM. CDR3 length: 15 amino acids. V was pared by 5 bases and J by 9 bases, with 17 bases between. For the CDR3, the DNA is TGTGCCAGCAGTCTACAGCGGATCCATACTTCACCCCTCCACTTT. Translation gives CASSLQRIHTSPLHF.

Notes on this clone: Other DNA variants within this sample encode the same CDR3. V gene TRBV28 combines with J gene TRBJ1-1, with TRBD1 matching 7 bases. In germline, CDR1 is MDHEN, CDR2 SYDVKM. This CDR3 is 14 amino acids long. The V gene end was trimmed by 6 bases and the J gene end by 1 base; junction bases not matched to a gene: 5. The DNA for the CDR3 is TGTGCCAGCAGCCGTGACAGGGAGAACACTGAAGCTTTCTTT. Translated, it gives CASSRDRENTEAFF.

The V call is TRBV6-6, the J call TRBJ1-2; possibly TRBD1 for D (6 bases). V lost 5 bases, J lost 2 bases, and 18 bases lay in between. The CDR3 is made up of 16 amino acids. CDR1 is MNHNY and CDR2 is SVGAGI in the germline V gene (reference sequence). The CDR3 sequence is CASSRRGGAQNYGYTF. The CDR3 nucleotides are TGTGCCAGCAGTCGAAGAGGGGGGGCACAAAACTATGGCTACACCTTC.

The CDR3 region is CASSTRQGANNEQFF. CDR3 in DNA: TGTGCCAGCAGTACCCGACAGGGGGCAAACAATGAGCAGTTCTTC. V gene TRBV27 combines with J gene TRBJ2-1; the match to TRBD1 covers 10 bases. V dropped 5 bases and J dropped 5; count of bases not matched to a gene: 6. This CDR3 comprises 15 residues. CDR1 is MNHEY, CDR2 SMNVEV, per germline (reference sequence).

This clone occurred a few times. The CDR3 DNA sequence: TGTGCCAGCAGTCGGACAGGTCCTAAGTGGGAGCAGTACTTC. Its protein is CASSRTGPKWEQYF. The chain has TRBV2 and TRBJ2-7; TRBD1 agrees at 7 bases. Germline CDR1 SNHLY, CDR2 FYNNEI. CDR3 length equals 14 residues. With V trimmed by 5 bases and J by 7 bases, 11 bases remained unmatched.

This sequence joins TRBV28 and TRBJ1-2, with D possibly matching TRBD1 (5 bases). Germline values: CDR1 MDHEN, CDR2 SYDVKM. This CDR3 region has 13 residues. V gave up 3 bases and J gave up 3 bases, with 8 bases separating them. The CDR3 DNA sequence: TGTGCCAGCAGTTTCGGACAACACTATGGCTACACCTTC. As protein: CASSFGQHYGYTF.

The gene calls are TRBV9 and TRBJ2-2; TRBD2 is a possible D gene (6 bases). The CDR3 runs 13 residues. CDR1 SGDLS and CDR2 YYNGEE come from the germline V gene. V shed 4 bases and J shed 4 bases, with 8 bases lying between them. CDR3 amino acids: CASSPAGTGELFF. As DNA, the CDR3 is TGTGCCAGCAGCCCAGCGGGCACCGGGGAGCTGTTTTTT.

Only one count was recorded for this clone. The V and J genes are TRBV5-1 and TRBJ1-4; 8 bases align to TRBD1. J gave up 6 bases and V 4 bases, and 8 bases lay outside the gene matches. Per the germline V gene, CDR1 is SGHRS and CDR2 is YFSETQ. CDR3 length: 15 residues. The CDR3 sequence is CASSPSGQGHEKLFF. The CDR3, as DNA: TGCGCCAGCAGCCCCTCCGGACAGGGTCATGAAAAACTGTTTTTT.

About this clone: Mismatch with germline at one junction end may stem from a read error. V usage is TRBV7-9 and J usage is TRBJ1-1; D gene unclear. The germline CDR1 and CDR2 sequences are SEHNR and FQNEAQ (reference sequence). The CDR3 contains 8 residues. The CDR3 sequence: CASSPTPF. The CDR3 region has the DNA TGTGCCAGCAGCCCTACCCCCTTT.

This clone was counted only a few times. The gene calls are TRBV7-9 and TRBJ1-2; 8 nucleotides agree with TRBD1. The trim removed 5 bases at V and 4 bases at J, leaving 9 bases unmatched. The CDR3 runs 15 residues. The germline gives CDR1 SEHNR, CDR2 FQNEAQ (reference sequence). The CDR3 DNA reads TGTGCCAGCAGCCCCCGGACAGGGATGACCTATGGCTACACCTTC. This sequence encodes CASSPRTGMTYGYTF.

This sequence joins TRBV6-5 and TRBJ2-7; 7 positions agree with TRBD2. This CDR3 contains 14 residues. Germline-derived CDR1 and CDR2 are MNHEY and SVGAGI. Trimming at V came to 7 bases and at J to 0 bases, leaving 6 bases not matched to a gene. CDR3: CASMSTSASYEQYF. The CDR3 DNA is TGTGCCAGCATGTCCACTAGCGCCTCCTACGAGCAGTACTTC.

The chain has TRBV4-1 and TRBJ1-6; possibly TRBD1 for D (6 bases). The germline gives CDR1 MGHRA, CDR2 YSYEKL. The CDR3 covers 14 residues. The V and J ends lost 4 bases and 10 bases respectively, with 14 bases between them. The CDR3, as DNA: TGCGCCAGCAGCCCCCCCCGAGGGGGATCACCCCTCCACTTT. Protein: CASSPPRGGSPLHF.

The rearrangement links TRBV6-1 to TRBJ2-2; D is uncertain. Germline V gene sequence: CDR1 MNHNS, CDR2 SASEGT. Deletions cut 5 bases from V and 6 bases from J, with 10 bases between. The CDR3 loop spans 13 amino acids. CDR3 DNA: TGTGCCAGCAGTTTCCGGGTATCCGGGGAGCTGTTTTTT. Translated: CASSFRVSGELFF.